Sequencing of this T cell receptor (beta chain) was carried out in a study of T cell repertoires in cytomegalovirus infection. The germline V gene encodes CDR1 SGDLS and CDR2 YYNGEE. This CDR3 has 14 amino acids. The germline V and J ends were trimmed by 2 bases and 4 bases, with 12 bases remaining between them. Only one count was recorded for this clonotype. Its antigen is undetermined. TCRdb re-analysed the reads in MiXCR, keeping a single row per CDR3 protein. The table shows around 750,000 distinct CDR3 sequences, with approximately 32% occurring only once. Sequencing was performed on cultured CD8+ T cells from PBMCs, taken from culture after CMV antigen stimulation. The receptor was isolated from a human donor in good health (CMV status not recorded). Some clones in this sample may be carry-over from other donors' samples. The chain links TRBV9 to TRBJ1-1; tentative D call: TRBD1 (6 bases). CDR3 in DNA: TGTGCCAGCAGCGTGTCTAAAGGGGGCACTGAAGCTTTCTTT. Translation: CASSVSKGGTEAFF. Full variable domain (remainder filled in from reference TRBV9 and TRBJ1-1): DSGVTQTPKHLITATGQRVTLRCSPRSGDLSVYWYQQSLDQGLQFLIQYYNGEERAKGNILERFSAQQFPDLHSELNLSSLELGDSALYFCASSVSKGGTEAFFGQGTRLTVV.